This is a list of T cell receptor beta chains from one sample in a study of shared clonotypes between healthy human individuals. Method: immunoSEQ multiplex PCR; TCRdb's copy keeps in-frame clones and lacks some. The table includes 2 million or so clones, about 95% detected once. The sequenced sample consisted of naive CD8+ T cells sorted from blood. These receptors all come from a man younger than 30 in good health. The CDR3 runs from the conserved cysteine through the conserved F or W. Fields, in order: D gene, J gene, clone size, V gene, CDR3 length, CDR3 protein, CDR3 DNA. The D gene is left open where the match is weak. For some rows the clone size is stated as once, few or many, or as a class when expanded; others skip it.

D gene: -; J gene: TRBJ2-3; clone size: -; V gene: TRBV27; CDR3 length: 16; CDR3 protein: CASSPRSRGATDTQYF; CDR3 DNA: TGTGCCAGCAGTCCCCGTTCCAGGGGGGCGACAGATACGCAGTATTTT
D gene: -; J gene: TRBJ2-7; clone size: -; V gene: TRBV15; CDR3 length: 12; CDR3 protein: CATSGSSYEQYF; CDR3 DNA: TGTGCCACCAGCGGGAGCTCCTACGAGCAGTACTTC
D gene: -; J gene: TRBJ2-7; clone size: -; V gene: TRBV6-6; CDR3 length: 13; CDR3 protein: CASSYVHPYEQYF; CDR3 DNA: TGTGCCAGCAGTTACGTACACCCCTACGAGCAGTACTTC
D gene: -; J gene: TRBJ1-2; clone size: -; V gene: TRBV28; CDR3 length: 14; CDR3 protein: CASSPDSPMGGYTF; CDR3 DNA: TGTGCCAGCAGTCCGGACAGTCCCATGGGTGGCTACACCTTC
D gene: TRBD2; J gene: TRBJ2-1; clone size: -; V gene: TRBV9; CDR3 length: 15; CDR3 protein: CASSSPSGSYNEQFF; CDR3 DNA: TGTGCCAGCAGCTCCCCTAGCGGCTCCTACAATGAGCAGTTCTTC
D gene: -; J gene: TRBJ2-7; clone size: -; V gene: TRBV4-3; CDR3 length: 16; CDR3 protein: CASSQDLALSSYEQYF; CDR3 DNA: TGCGCCAGCAGCCAAGATCTAGCGTTGAGCTCCTACGAGCAGTACTTC
D gene: -; J gene: TRBJ2-4; clone size: -; V gene: TRBV2; CDR3 length: 18; CDR3 protein: CASSENSKTTVPKNIQYF; CDR3 DNA: TGTGCCAGCAGTGAGAATTCGAAGACAACTGTTCCCAAAAACATTCAGTACTTC
D gene: -; J gene: TRBJ2-1; clone size: once; V gene: TRBV18; CDR3 length: 14; CDR3 protein: CASSREAPYNEQFF; CDR3 DNA: TGTGCCAGCTCAAGGGAGGCTCCGTACAATGAGCAGTTCTTC
D gene: -; J gene: TRBJ2-7; clone size: once; V gene: TRBV4-3; CDR3 length: 15; CDR3 protein: CASSQGLQGFYEQYF; CDR3 DNA: TGCGCCAGCAGCCAAGGACTTCAGGGATTCTACGAGCAGTACTTC
D gene: -; J gene: TRBJ2-1; clone size: -; V gene: TRBV30; CDR3 length: 11; CDR3 protein: CAWSPGTEQFF; CDR3 DNA: TGTGCCTGGAGTCCAGGGACCGAGCAGTTCTTC
D gene: -; J gene: TRBJ2-1; clone size: -; V gene: TRBV10-2; CDR3 length: 16; CDR3 protein: CASSESLEGVMNEQFF; CDR3 DNA: TGCGCCAGCAGTGAGTCACTAGAGGGGGTGATGAATGAGCAGTTCTTC
D gene: -; J gene: TRBJ2-3; clone size: -; V gene: TRBV5-4; CDR3 length: 13; CDR3 protein: CASSRLGADTQYF; CDR3 DNA: TGTGCCAGCAGTAGACTAGGGGCAGATACGCAGTATTTT
D gene: -; J gene: TRBJ1-2; clone size: -; V gene: TRBV20-1; CDR3 length: 10; CDR3 protein: CSASFYGYTF; CDR3 DNA: TGCAGTGCTAGCTTCTATGGCTACACCTTC
D gene: -; J gene: TRBJ1-2; clone size: -; V gene: TRBV7-9; CDR3 length: 15; CDR3 protein: CASSSPGVLNYGYTF; CDR3 DNA: TGTGCCAGCAGCTCGCCGGGGGTGCTAAACTATGGCTACACCTTC
D gene: -; J gene: TRBJ2-7; clone size: -; V gene: TRBV11-3; CDR3 length: 15; CDR3 protein: CASSSNSDPSYEQYF; CDR3 DNA: TGTGCCAGCAGCTCGAATTCGGACCCTTCCTACGAGCAGTACTTC
D gene: -; J gene: TRBJ1-2; clone size: -; V gene: TRBV28; CDR3 length: 15; CDR3 protein: CASSAPWPGQGGYTF; CDR3 DNA: TGTGCCAGCAGTGCGCCATGGCCGGGACAAGGTGGCTACACCTTC
D gene: -; J gene: TRBJ1-3; clone size: -; V gene: TRBV11-2; CDR3 length: 17; CDR3 protein: CASSFDRTESSGNTIYF; CDR3 DNA: TGTGCCAGCAGCTTCGACCGGACAGAGAGCTCTGGAAACACCATATATTTT
D gene: -; J gene: TRBJ2-5; clone size: -; V gene: TRBV28; CDR3 length: 13; CDR3 protein: CASSLDAEETQYF; CDR3 DNA: TGTGCCAGCAGTTTAGACGCCGAGGAGACCCAGTACTTC
D gene: -; J gene: TRBJ2-7; clone size: once; V gene: TRBV9; CDR3 length: 12; CDR3 protein: CASSLGTGEQYF; CDR3 DNA: TGTGCCAGCAGCTTAGGGACCGGCGAGCAGTACTTC
D gene: TRBD2; J gene: TRBJ2-5; clone size: -; V gene: TRBV11-2; CDR3 length: 15; CDR3 protein: CASSLVGLGFETQYF; CDR3 DNA: TGTGCCAGCAGCTTAGTGGGACTAGGTTTTGAGACCCAGTACTTC
D gene: -; J gene: TRBJ2-5; clone size: once; V gene: TRBV7-2; CDR3 length: 14; CDR3 protein: CASSLGGLLETQYF; CDR3 DNA: TGTGCCAGCAGCTTAGGTGGACTACTGGAGACCCAGTACTTC
D gene: -; J gene: TRBJ2-2; clone size: -; V gene: TRBV10-1; CDR3 length: 12; CDR3 protein: CASSENTGELFF; CDR3 DNA: TGCGCCAGCAGCGAGAACACCGGGGAGCTGTTTTTT
D gene: TRBD1; J gene: TRBJ1-2; clone size: -; V gene: TRBV9; CDR3 length: 15; CDR3 protein: CASSPPTQQGKGYTF; CDR3 DNA: TGTGCCAGCAGCCCGCCGACCCAACAGGGGAAAGGCTACACCTTC
D gene: -; J gene: TRBJ1-5; clone size: -; V gene: TRBV5-6; CDR3 length: 15; CDR3 protein: CASSLAGRNNQPQHF; CDR3 DNA: TGTGCCAGCAGCTTGGCGGGGCGGAACAATCAGCCCCAGCATTTT
D gene: -; J gene: TRBJ2-6; clone size: -; V gene: TRBV7-2; CDR3 length: 14; CDR3 protein: CASRLTGGANVLTF; CDR3 DNA: TGTGCCAGCAGGCTGACAGGAGGGGCCAACGTCCTGACTTTC
D gene: TRBD2; J gene: TRBJ2-2; clone size: -; V gene: TRBV28; CDR3 length: 16; CDR3 protein: CASSYRTSGFTGELFF; CDR3 DNA: TGTGCCAGCAGTTACCGGACTAGCGGGTTCACCGGGGAGCTGTTTTTT
D gene: TRBD1; J gene: TRBJ2-3; clone size: -; V gene: TRBV6-4; CDR3 length: 13; CDR3 protein: CASRRDRTDTQYF; CDR3 DNA: TGTGCCAGCAGAAGGGACAGAACAGATACGCAGTATTTT
D gene: -; J gene: TRBJ2-1; clone size: -; V gene: TRBV4-3; CDR3 length: 16; CDR3 protein: CASSQDSEGLNNEQFF; CDR3 DNA: TGCGCCAGCAGCCAAGATTCGGAGGGCCTCAACAATGAGCAGTTCTTC
D gene: -; J gene: TRBJ2-7; clone size: -; V gene: TRBV7-9; CDR3 length: 15; CDR3 protein: CASSLRTGDGYEQYF; CDR3 DNA: TGTGCCAGCAGCTTAAGGACGGGAGACGGCTACGAGCAGTACTTC
D gene: TRBD2; J gene: TRBJ2-5; clone size: -; V gene: TRBV10-2; CDR3 length: 15; CDR3 protein: CASSGLAGVQETQYF; CDR3 DNA: TGCGCCAGCAGTGGGCTAGCGGGGGTACAAGAGACCCAGTACTTC
D gene: TRBD1; J gene: TRBJ2-7; clone size: -; V gene: TRBV2; CDR3 length: 14; CDR3 protein: CAITLRDRGNEQYF; CDR3 DNA: TGTGCCATCACCCTCCGGGACAGGGGTAACGAGCAGTACTTC
D gene: -; J gene: TRBJ2-2; clone size: -; V gene: TRBV27; CDR3 length: 15; CDR3 protein: CASSLGPWNTGELFF; CDR3 DNA: TGTGCCAGCAGTCTCGGACCGTGGAACACCGGGGAGCTGTTTTTT
D gene: -; J gene: TRBJ2-2; clone size: -; V gene: TRBV2; CDR3 length: 15; CDR3 protein: CASSVSQGNTGELFF; CDR3 DNA: TGTGCCAGCAGTGTCAGCCAGGGGAACACCGGGGAGCTGTTTTTT
D gene: -; J gene: TRBJ1-2; clone size: -; V gene: TRBV19; CDR3 length: 15; CDR3 protein: CASSRYAGLFYGYTF; CDR3 DNA: TGTGCCAGTAGTAGATACGCGGGCCTTTTTTATGGCTACACCTTC
D gene: TRBD2; J gene: TRBJ2-3; clone size: -; V gene: TRBV27; CDR3 length: 18; CDR3 protein: CASRRGTSGGGPYDTQYF; CDR3 DNA: TGTGCCAGCCGACGCGGGACTAGCGGGGGGGGACCCTATGATACGCAGTATTTT
D gene: -; J gene: TRBJ2-7; clone size: once; V gene: TRBV7-2; CDR3 length: 12; CDR3 protein: CASSLGAVEQYF; CDR3 DNA: TGTGCCAGCAGCTTAGGGGCTGTCGAGCAGTACTTC
D gene: -; J gene: TRBJ1-1; clone size: -; V gene: TRBV5-1; CDR3 length: 13; CDR3 protein: CASSPTGSTEAFF; CDR3 DNA: TGCGCCAGCAGCCCGACGGGGAGCACTGAAGCTTTCTTT